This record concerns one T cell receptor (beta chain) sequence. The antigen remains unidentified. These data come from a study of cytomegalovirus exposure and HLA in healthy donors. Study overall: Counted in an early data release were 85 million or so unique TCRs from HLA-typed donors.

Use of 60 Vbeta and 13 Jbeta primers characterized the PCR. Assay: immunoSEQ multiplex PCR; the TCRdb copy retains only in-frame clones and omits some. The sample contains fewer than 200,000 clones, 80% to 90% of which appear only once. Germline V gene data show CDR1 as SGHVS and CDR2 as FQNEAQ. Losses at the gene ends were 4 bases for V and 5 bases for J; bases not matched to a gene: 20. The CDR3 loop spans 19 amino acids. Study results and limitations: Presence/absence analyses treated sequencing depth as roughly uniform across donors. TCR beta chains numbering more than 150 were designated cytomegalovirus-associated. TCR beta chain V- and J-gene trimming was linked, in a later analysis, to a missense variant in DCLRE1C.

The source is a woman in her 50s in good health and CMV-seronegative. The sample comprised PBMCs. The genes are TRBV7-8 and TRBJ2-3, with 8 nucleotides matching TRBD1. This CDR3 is CASSSMIVPGQVGRDTQYF. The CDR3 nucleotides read TGTGCCAGCAGCTCTATGATAGTACCGGGACAGGTCGGAAGAGATACGCAGTATTTT.